The sequence of this T cell receptor beta chain was determined in a study of cytomegalovirus exposure and HLA in healthy donors. This PCR relied on a set of 60 Vbeta primers and 13 Jbeta primers. Sequencing was performed with immunoSEQ multiplex PCR; in TCRdb, only in-frame clones are kept and a portion is missing. The sample carries about 200,000 clones, 60% to 80% recorded once. The CDR3 totals 16 residues. The germline V gene has CDR1 SGHNT and CDR2 YYREEE (reference sequence). Trimming left V 4 bases short and J 6 bases short, with 23 bases between. The receptor's source is a woman between 25 and 40 years old in good health and CMV-seronegative. The V call is TRBV5-4, the J call TRBJ2-7; the D gene is possibly TRBD1 (7 bases). Sequenced input: PBMCs. CDR3: CASSRIGQEGVGEQYF. Here the CDR3 DNA reads TGTGCCAGCAGCCGGATCGGACAGGAGGGGGTGGGCGAGCAGTACTTC. Variable domain in full (rest from reference TRBV5-4 and TRBJ2-7): ETGVTQSPTHLIKTRGQQVTLRCSSQSGHNTVSWYQQALGQGPQFIFQYYREEENGRGNFPPRFSGLQFPNYSSELNVNALELDDSALYLCASSRIGQEGVGEQYFGPGTRLTVT.